The following is a TCR beta chain sequence with its context. The table came from immunoSEQ multiplex PCR; TCRdb's copy has only in-frame clones and leaves some out. The sample lists more than 200,000 clones; around 88% were seen once. The record originates from a study of blood T cell repertoires in COVID-19. For the study at large: The United States, Italy and Spain provided the acute and convalescent COVID-19 samples. Sample material is recorded as cDNA or gDNA derived from T cells, B-cell-depleted T cells, or PBMCs.

CDR3 length: 14 residues. Germline V gives CDR1 SGHNT, CDR2 YENEEA. With 1 base removed from V and 5 bases from J, the gap between germline ends came to 9 bases. The chain couples TRBV11-3 to TRBJ2-1; D is perhaps TRBD2 (5 bases). Sequenced sample: peripheral blood. This sequence was found in a man between 40 and 49 years old with active or convalescent COVID-19. CDR3 sequence reads: CASSLGHGNNEQFF. CDR3 sequence (DNA): TGTGCCAGCAGCTTAGGTCACGGGAACAATGAGCAGTTCTTC.